This T cell receptor beta chain was identified during a study of cytotoxic CD8 clonotypes in ibrutinib-treated CLL. Across the study: The group held roughly ten relapsed/refractory and 15 treatment-naive patients, with some 17 IGHV unmutated.

Repertoires were generated with immunoSEQ multiplex PCR, while TCRdb's copy carries only in-frame clones and drops some. The data contain approximately 210,000 clones, over 60% of them singletons. Trimming left V 0 bases short and J 8 bases short, with 12 bases between. From germline, CDR1 is SGDLS and CDR2 YYNGEE. The CDR3 is 14 residues long. The TCR originated in a human donor with chronic lymphocytic leukemia. This sequence joins TRBV9 and TRBJ2-1; tentative D call: TRBD2 (6 bases). The sequencing here drew on PBMCs, taken after 24 months of ibrutinib treatment. The CDR3 sequence is CASSVDGRLDEQFF. CDR3 sequence (DNA): TGTGCCAGCAGCGTAGACGGGAGATTAGATGAGCAGTTCTTC.